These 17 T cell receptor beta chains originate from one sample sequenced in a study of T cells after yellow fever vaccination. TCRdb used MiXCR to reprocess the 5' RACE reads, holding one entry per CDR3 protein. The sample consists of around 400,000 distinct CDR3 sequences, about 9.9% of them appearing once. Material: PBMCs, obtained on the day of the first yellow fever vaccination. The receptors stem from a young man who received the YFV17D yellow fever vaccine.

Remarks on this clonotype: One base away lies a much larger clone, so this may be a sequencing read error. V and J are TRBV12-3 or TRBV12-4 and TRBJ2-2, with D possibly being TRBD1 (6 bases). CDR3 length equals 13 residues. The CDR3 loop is CTSSSQGPGELFF. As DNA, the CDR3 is TGTACCAGCAGTTCACAGGGCCCCGGGGAGCTGTTTTTT.

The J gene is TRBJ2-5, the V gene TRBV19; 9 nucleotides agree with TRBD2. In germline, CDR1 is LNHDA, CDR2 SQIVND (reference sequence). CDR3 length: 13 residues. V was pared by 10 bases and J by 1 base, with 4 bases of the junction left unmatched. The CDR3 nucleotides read TGTGCCAATCAGACTAGCGGCCAAGAGACCCAGTACTTC. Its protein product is CANQTSGQETQYF.

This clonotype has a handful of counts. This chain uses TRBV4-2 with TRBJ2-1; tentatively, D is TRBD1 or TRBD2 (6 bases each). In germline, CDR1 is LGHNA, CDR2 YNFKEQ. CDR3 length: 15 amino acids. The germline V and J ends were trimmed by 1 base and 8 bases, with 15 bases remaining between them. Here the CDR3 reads CASSQVGGKGDEQFF. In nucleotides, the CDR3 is TGTGCCAGCAGCCAAGTGGGGGGCAAGGGAGATGAGCAGTTCTTC.

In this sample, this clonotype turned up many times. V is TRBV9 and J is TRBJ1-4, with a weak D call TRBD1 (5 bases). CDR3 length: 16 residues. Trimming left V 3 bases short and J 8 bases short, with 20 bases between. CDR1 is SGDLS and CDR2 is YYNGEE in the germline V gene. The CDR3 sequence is CASSEGTVLKGEKLFF. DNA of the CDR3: TGTGCCAGCAGCGAGGGGACGGTTCTAAAGGGAGAAAAACTGTTTTTT.

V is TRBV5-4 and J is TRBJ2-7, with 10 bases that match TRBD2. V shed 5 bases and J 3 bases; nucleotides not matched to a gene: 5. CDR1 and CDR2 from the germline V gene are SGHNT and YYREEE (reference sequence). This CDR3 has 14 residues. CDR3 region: CASSTGTSVYEQYF. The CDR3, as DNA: TGTGCCAGCAGTACCGGGACTAGCGTCTACGAGCAGTACTTC.

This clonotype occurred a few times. As DNA, the CDR3 is TGTGCCAGCAGCCAAGAACAGGGGAATCAGCCCCAGCATTTT. Translation gives CASSQEQGNQPQHF. The chain carries TRBV4-2 and TRBJ1-5; 7 bases match TRBD1. The CDR3 has 14 amino acids. Germline CDR1 reads LGHNA; CDR2 reads YNFKEQ. J gave up 4 bases and V 0 bases, and 0 bases lay outside the gene matches.

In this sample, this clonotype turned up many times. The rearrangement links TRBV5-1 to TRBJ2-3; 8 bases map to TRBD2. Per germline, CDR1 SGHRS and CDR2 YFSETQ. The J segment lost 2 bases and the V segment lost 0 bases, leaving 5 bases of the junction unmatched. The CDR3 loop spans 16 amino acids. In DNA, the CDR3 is TGCGCCAGCAGCTTGGAGCCGACTAGCGCCACAGATACGCAGTATTTT. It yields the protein CASSLEPTSATDTQYF.

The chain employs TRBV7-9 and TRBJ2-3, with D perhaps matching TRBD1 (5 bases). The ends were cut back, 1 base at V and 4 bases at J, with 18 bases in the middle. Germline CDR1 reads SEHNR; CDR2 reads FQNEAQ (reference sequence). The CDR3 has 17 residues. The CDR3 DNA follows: TGTGCCAGCAGCTTAGTGGACACCTCCTATCAAGCAGATACGCAGTATTTT. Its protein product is CASSLVDTSYQADTQYF.

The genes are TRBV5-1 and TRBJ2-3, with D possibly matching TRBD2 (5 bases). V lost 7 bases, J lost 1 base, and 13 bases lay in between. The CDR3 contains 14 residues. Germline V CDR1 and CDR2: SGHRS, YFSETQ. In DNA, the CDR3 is TGCGCCAGCGCCGGATGGGGAGGCACAGATACGCAGTATTTT. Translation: CASAGWGGTDTQYF.

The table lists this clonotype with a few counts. CDR3 coding DNA: TGCAGCGGCGCAACTAATGAAAAACTGTTTTTT. This sequence encodes CSGATNEKLFF. J is TRBJ1-4 and V is TRBV29-1, with D uncertain. Germline V lookup: CDR1 SQVTM, CDR2 ANQGSEA. The V and J ends lost 7 bases and 0 bases respectively, with 3 bases between them. CDR3 size: 11 residues.

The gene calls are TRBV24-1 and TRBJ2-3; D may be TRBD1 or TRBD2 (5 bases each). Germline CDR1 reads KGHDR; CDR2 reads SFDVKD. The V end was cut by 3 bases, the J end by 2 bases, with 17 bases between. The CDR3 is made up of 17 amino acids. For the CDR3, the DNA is TGTGCCACCAGTGATCCGAGCAGGGACGGGTTCACAGATACGCAGTATTTT. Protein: CATSDPSRDGFTDTQYF.

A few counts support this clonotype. CDR3 protein: CASSPVGVNEQFF. In DNA form, the CDR3 reads TGCGCCAGCAGCCCGGTTGGGGTCAATGAGCAGTTCTTC. The chain employs TRBV4-3 and TRBJ2-1; no definite D call. CDR1 and CDR2 from the germline V gene are LGHNA and YSLEER. Trimming removed 4 bases from V and 6 bases from J, with 10 bases in between. The CDR3 has 13 amino acids.

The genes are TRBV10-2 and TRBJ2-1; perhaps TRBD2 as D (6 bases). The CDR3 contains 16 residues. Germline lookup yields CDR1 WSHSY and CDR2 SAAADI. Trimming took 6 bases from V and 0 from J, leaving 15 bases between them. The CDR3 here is CASRGRGESSYNEQFF. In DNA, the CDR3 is TGCGCCAGCAGAGGGCGCGGGGAGAGCTCCTACAATGAGCAGTTCTTC.

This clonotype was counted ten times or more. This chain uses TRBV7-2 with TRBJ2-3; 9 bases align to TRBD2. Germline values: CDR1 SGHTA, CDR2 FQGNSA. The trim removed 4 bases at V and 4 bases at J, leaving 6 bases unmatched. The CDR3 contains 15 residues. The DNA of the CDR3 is TGTGCCAGCAGCTGGGCTAGCGGGGTTGCAGATACGCAGTATTTT. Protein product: CASSWASGVADTQYF.

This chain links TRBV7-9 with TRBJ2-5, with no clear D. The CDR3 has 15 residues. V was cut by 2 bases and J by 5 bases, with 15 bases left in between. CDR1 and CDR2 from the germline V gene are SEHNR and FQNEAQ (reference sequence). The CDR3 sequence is CASSLLTASVETQYF. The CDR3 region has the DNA TGTGCCAGCAGCTTATTAACCGCCTCGGTGGAGACCCAGTACTTC.

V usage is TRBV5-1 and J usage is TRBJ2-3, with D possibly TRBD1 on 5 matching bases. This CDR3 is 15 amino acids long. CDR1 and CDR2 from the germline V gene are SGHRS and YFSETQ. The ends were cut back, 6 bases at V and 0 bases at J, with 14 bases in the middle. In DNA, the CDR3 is TGCGCCAGCAAGTGGGCCAGGGCTAGCACAGATACGCAGTATTTT. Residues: CASKWARASTDTQYF.

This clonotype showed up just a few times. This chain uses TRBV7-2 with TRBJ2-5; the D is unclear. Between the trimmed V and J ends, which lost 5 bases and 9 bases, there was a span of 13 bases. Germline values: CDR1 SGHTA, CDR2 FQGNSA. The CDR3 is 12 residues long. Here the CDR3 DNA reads TGTGCCAGCAGCCCTTGGACGTGGGCCCAGTACTTC. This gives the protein CASSPWTWAQYF.